This is a list of T cell receptor beta chains from one sample in a study of identical twins. TCRdb passed the 5' RACE reads through MiXCR, listing each CDR3 protein once. The repertoire holds hundreds of thousands of distinct CDR3 sequences, with approximately 6% as singletons. The sample comprised naive T cells sorted from blood. The receptors originated from a man aged 18 to 29 in good health. CDR3s include the opening cysteine and the closing phenylalanine or tryptophan. The order of the fields is J gene, clone size, V gene, D gene, CDR3 DNA, CDR3 protein. D genes are given only for firm matches. Part of the rows lack a size; the others show once, few, many or a class for expanded clones.

>TRBJ1-5|-|TRBV5-1|TRBD1
TGCGCCAGCAGCCTTGGGGACAGGGCGGGGGGCCAGCCCCAGCATTTT
CASSLGDRAGGQPQHF
>TRBJ2-1|many|TRBV9|TRBD2
TGTGCCAGCAGCGGGGGACTAGCGTTAGGGCAGTTCTTC
CASSGGLALGQFF
>TRBJ2-1|many|TRBV4-3|TRBD2
TGCGCCAGCAGCCAAGATGGACTAGCGGGAATTGAGCAGTTCTTC
CASSQDGLAGIEQFF
>TRBJ1-5|few|TRBV29-1|-
TGCAGCGTGGGGGACGGGAATCAGCCCCAGCATTTT
CSVGDGNQPQHF
>TRBJ1-1|-|TRBV7-9|-
TGTGCCAGCAGCTTAGAGGGAAAGAGGACAGATGAAGCTTTCTTT
CASSLEGKRTDEAFF
>TRBJ2-1|-|TRBV2|TRBD2
TGTGCCAGCCGGACCGGGACTAATTCCCGGCCCTACAATGAGCAGTTCTTC
CASRTGTNSRPYNEQFF
>TRBJ2-7|few|TRBV3-1|TRBD2
TGTGCCAGCAGCCAGGATCTAGCGGGCCGCTACGAGCAGTACTTC
CASSQDLAGRYEQYF
>TRBJ2-1|many|TRBV27|TRBD2
TGTGCCAGCAGTCTCCGGGAGGTTAATGAGCAGTTCTTC
CASSLREVNEQFF
>TRBJ1-1|many|TRBV11-1|-
TGTGCCAGCAGCGCCAAGCTGAACACTGAAGCTTTCTTT
CASSAKLNTEAFF
>TRBJ2-3|few|TRBV7-3|TRBD2
TGTGCCAGCAGCTACCTAGCGGGAGGGCCCCCAGATACGCAGTATTTT
CASSYLAGGPPDTQYF
>TRBJ2-5|many|TRBV7-9|-
TGTGCCAGCAGAAAGGGGGGTTTCCAAGAGACCCAGTACTTC
CASRKGGFQETQYF
>TRBJ2-1|-|TRBV11-2|TRBD1
TGTGCCAGCAGCTTAGGGTGGGGACAGTTTAACAATGAGCAGTTCTTC
CASSLGWGQFNNEQFF
>TRBJ2-1|many|TRBV7-9|TRBD1
TGTGCCAGCAGCTTTGGGCAGGGGGTTATGGATGAGCAGTTCTTC
CASSFGQGVMDEQFF
>TRBJ2-1|-|TRBV7-2|TRBD2
TGTGCCAGCAGCTTAGCGGGAGGGCCGTTGAATGAGCAGTTCTTC
CASSLAGGPLNEQFF
>TRBJ2-5|many|TRBV5-1|-
TGCGCCAGCAGCTTGGAATTTGTGGAGACCCAGTACTTC
CASSLEFVETQYF
>TRBJ2-1|many|TRBV4-3|-
TGCGCCAGCAGCCAAGGGGCGAGCTCCTACAATGAGCAGTTCTTC
CASSQGASSYNEQFF
>TRBJ1-5|many|TRBV6-1|-
TGTGCCAGCAGTGAAGGACAGAGCAATCAGCCCCAGCATTTT
CASSEGQSNQPQHF
>TRBJ2-3|many|TRBV12-3/TRBV12-4|TRBD2
TGTGCCAGCAGGACTAGCGGGAGCACAGATACGCAGTATTTT
CASRTSGSTDTQYF
>TRBJ2-1|-|TRBV20-1|TRBD2
TGCAGTGCGGCGGGAGAGGAGTTCTTC
CSAAGEEFF
>TRBJ2-1|few|TRBV5-1|-
TGCGCCAGCAGCTTGGGTTTTGCCCGGGACCATCACTACAATGAGCAGTTCTTC
CASSLGFARDHHYNEQFF
>TRBJ1-4|many|TRBV23-1|-
TGCGCCAGCAGCCTGTCGATCGTGTCGGGTCAATCAGGGCGGCTAACTAATGAAAAACTGTTTTTT
CASSLSIVSGQSGRLTNEKLFF
>TRBJ1-1|-|TRBV4-1|TRBD1
TGCGCCAGCAGCCAACCCGGACAGGGAAGGAACACTGAAGCTTTCTTT
CASSQPGQGRNTEAFF
>TRBJ2-1|few|TRBV5-1|-
TGCGCCAGCAGGGCCGGCGGTAGTGAGGGCAATGAGCAGTTCTTC
CASRAGGSEGNEQFF
>TRBJ2-1|few|TRBV25-1|-
TGTGCCAGCAGTGAATATATAAGGGGCGAAAGCTCCTACAATGAGCAGTTCTTC
CASSEYIRGESSYNEQFF
>TRBJ2-6|-|TRBV5-1|-
TGCGCCAGCAGCCCGAGGGTGACAGCATACTCTGGGGCCAACGTCCTGACTTTC
CASSPRVTAYSGANVLTF
>TRBJ1-1|many|TRBV7-2|-
TGTGCCAGCAGCCAAACAGGGATTGAAGCTTTCTTT
CASSQTGIEAFF
>TRBJ1-5|-|TRBV6-2/TRBV6-3|-
TGTGCCAGCAGTTACTCGGGGCAAAGTAGTCAGCCCCAGCATTTT
CASSYSGQSSQPQHF
>TRBJ1-2|-|TRBV7-8|-
TGTGCCAGCAGCTTTGGGGGAACAGCTAACTATGGCTACACCTTC
CASSFGGTANYGYTF
>TRBJ2-1|many|TRBV5-1|-
TGCGCCAGCAGCTTCGGCAGGTTATACCGCTCCTACAATGAGCAGTTCTTC
CASSFGRLYRSYNEQFF
>TRBJ2-3|-|TRBV24-1|-
TGTGCCACCAGTGATTTGAAGGGCCCCAGCACAGATACGCAGTATTTT
CATSDLKGPSTDTQYF
>TRBJ2-2|few|TRBV20-1|TRBD2
TGCAGTGCTAGAGAGAGGACTAGCGGGACCGGGGAGCTGTTTTTT
CSARERTSGTGELFF
>TRBJ2-3|-|TRBV6-5|-
TGTGCCAGCAGTTGGGAAGGGGTCACAGATACGCAGTATTTT
CASSWEGVTDTQYF
>TRBJ2-2|few|TRBV29-1|-
TGCAGCGTTGTTTCGCGAGTGGGGAACACCGGGGAGCTGTTTTTT
CSVVSRVGNTGELFF
>TRBJ2-5|few|TRBV28|TRBD2
TGTGCCAGCAGTACGGGACTAGCGGGAGGGTGGGAGACCCAGTACTTC
CASSTGLAGGWETQYF
>TRBJ2-1|-|TRBV2|-
TGTGCCAGCAGTGAGATTGGGGTTCCCTCCAATGAGCAGTTCTTC
CASSEIGVPSNEQFF
>TRBJ2-7|many|TRBV28|-
TGTGCCAGCAGTTTAATGGAGTCCTCCTACGAGCAGTACTTC
CASSLMESSYEQYF
>TRBJ2-1|few|TRBV27|TRBD2
TGTGCCAGCAGTCCCCCTCCCCCCAGCGGGAGGGACAATGAGCAGTTCTTC
CASSPPPPSGRDNEQFF
>TRBJ2-1|many|TRBV7-2|-
TGTGCCAGCAGCTTAGACCCCTCCAGTGAGCAGTTCTTC
CASSLDPSSEQFF
>TRBJ2-5|few|TRBV27|TRBD1
TGTGCCAGCAGTTCAATTTGGACAGGGGAAAAAGAGACCCAGTACTTC
CASSSIWTGEKETQYF
>TRBJ2-7|few|TRBV20-1|-
TGCAGTGCTAGCCGGGACAACTACGAGCAGTACTTC
CSASRDNYEQYF
>TRBJ2-2|few|TRBV7-2|TRBD1
TGTGCCAGCAGAGGACAGGGCAACGGGGAGCTGTTTTTT
CASRGQGNGELFF
>TRBJ2-1|many|TRBV12-3/TRBV12-4|-
TGTGCCAGCAGTTTAGGGCTAGTGAACGAGCAGTTCTTC
CASSLGLVNEQFF
>TRBJ2-7|many|TRBV29-1|TRBD1
TGCAGCGTTGAAAAAGGGGGCGCGTCTGAGCAGTACTTC
CSVEKGGASEQYF
>TRBJ2-3|few|TRBV9|-
TGTGCCAGCAGCGTAGGACAGGCGAGCACAGATACGCAGTATTTT
CASSVGQASTDTQYF
>TRBJ1-4|many|TRBV6-1|-
TGTGCCAGCAGTCCTACCGGGAGGAATGAAAAACTGTTTTTT
CASSPTGRNEKLFF
>TRBJ2-2|many|TRBV27|-
TGTGCCAGCAGTCCTAGATGGGGCATCACCGGGGAGCTGTTTTTT
CASSPRWGITGELFF
>TRBJ1-5|many|TRBV12-3/TRBV12-4|-
TGTGCCAGCAGTTTGTTAATGTGGGAGGAGGATCAGCCCCAGCATTTT
CASSLLMWEEDQPQHF
>TRBJ2-1|-|TRBV5-1|TRBD2
TGCGCCAGCAGCTTGGTCTGGACTAGCGGGAGCTCCTACAATGAGCAGTTCTTC
CASSLVWTSGSSYNEQFF
>TRBJ2-3|few|TRBV4-1|-
TGCGCCAGCAGCCAAGATCAGGGTGTAGGGGCAGATACGCAGTATTTT
CASSQDQGVGADTQYF
>TRBJ1-1|many|TRBV29-1|-
TGCAGCGTTGAAGGGGGTACTGAAGCTTTCTTT
CSVEGGTEAFF
>TRBJ2-1|few|TRBV11-3|TRBD2
TGTGCCAGCAGCTCTAAGCGGGAGGGTCGGATCTACAATGAGCAGTTCTTC
CASSSKREGRIYNEQFF
>TRBJ2-4|few|TRBV28|-
TGTGCCAGCAGGACCTATACGAGCATTCAGTACTTC
CASRTYTSIQYF
>TRBJ2-1|few|TRBV7-2|-
TGTGCCAGCAGCTTACGCAACCAGTCCCCGCAGCAGTTCTTC
CASSLRNQSPQQFF
>TRBJ2-2|-|TRBV10-3|-
TGTGCCATCAGTGTCCACCGGGAGAGGAGCAACGGGGAGCTGTTTTTT
CAISVHRERSNGELFF
>TRBJ2-6|few|TRBV5-1|-
TGCGCCAGCAGTTCGAACGGAGGGGGGAGGGCTGGGGCCAACGTCCTGACTTTC
CASSSNGGGRAGANVLTF
>TRBJ2-7|few|TRBV3-1|-
TGTGCCAGCAGCAAGGAGCGGATCTACGAGCAGTACTTC
CASSKERIYEQYF
>TRBJ2-2|few|TRBV5-1|-
TGCGCCAGCAGCTTGGATACCCAGGGCACCGGGGAGCTGTTTTTT
CASSLDTQGTGELFF
>TRBJ2-2|-|TRBV20-1|TRBD1
TGCAGTGCCAGGGACGGGACAGGGGGTAGTGGCGGGGAGCTGTTTTTT
CSARDGTGGSGGELFF
>TRBJ2-7|-|TRBV18|TRBD2
TGTGCCAGCTCCCTCGGACTAGCGGGAGGCCCATCCTACGAGCAGTACTTC
CASSLGLAGGPSYEQYF
>TRBJ2-1|many|TRBV29-1|TRBD2
TGCAGCGTGGGCGGGACTAGCGGAAACTCCTACAATGAGCAGTTCTTC
CSVGGTSGNSYNEQFF